Presented here are 2 T cell receptor beta chains from one specimen sequenced in a study of blood T cells in healthy people across ages. Then a second PCR, running roughly 7 to 11 cycles, was carried out with a sample-barcoded 5' primer and a J-beta primer mix. One entry per CDR3 protein results from TCRdb running MiXCR on the 5' RACE reads. This sample has roughly 1,700,000 distinct CDR3 sequences, with under 30% found just once. The sample consisted of blood. The receptor set was obtained from a woman in her 30s in good health.

Concerning this clonotype itself: This may come from a read error, since a much larger clone is one base off. The chain links TRBV24-1 to TRBJ2-1; 12 bases are a match to TRBD1. In germline, CDR1 is KGHDR, CDR2 SFDVKD. CDR3 length: 15 residues. The DNA of the CDR3 is TGTGCCGCCAGTGATAAGGGACAGGGGGCTGGTGAGCAGTTCTTC. It is translated as CAASDKGQGAGEQFF.

V and J are TRBV5-4 and TRBJ2-1; a possible D gene is TRBD2 (6 bases). This CDR3 region has 16 residues. CDR1 is SGHNT, CDR2 YYREEE, per germline (reference sequence). With 0 bases removed from V and 6 bases from J, the gap between germline ends came to 16 bases. CDR3 nucleotide sequence: TGTGCCAGCAGCTTGGCCGGGAGCGGGCGAGCCAATGAGCAGTTCTTC. It encodes CASSLAGSGRANEQFF.